What follows is one T cell receptor beta chain and its context. Its antigen remains unknown. Sequenced by immunoSEQ multiplex PCR; TCRdb stores in-frame clones only, minus some. The repertoire holds 38,000 or so clones, roughly 80% seen once, with about 14% in the top ten. This entry comes from a study of a mutant IDH1 vaccine in newly diagnosed glioma. Documented time point: week 11, during vaccination. Every vaccine dose comprised 300 ug of mutant IDH1 20-mer peptide plus topical imiquimod. The V gene lost 10 bases and the J gene lost 8 bases, with 23 bases spanning the gap. Germline CDR1 is LNHDA and CDR2 is SQIVND (reference sequence). The CDR3 has 14 amino acids.

This chain connects TRBV19 to TRBJ1-2; unclear D gene. The receptor was isolated from a woman in her thirties with glioma. Some clones in this sample may be carry-over from other donors' samples. Here the sequenced sample was peripheral blood mononuclear cells (PBMCs), taken from a glioma patient whose treatment included an IDH1 peptide vaccine. CDR3 sequence (DNA): TGTGCCACCCCAAGCCCCGCGGACCCAACAGGCTACACCTTC. It encodes CATPSPADPTGYTF.